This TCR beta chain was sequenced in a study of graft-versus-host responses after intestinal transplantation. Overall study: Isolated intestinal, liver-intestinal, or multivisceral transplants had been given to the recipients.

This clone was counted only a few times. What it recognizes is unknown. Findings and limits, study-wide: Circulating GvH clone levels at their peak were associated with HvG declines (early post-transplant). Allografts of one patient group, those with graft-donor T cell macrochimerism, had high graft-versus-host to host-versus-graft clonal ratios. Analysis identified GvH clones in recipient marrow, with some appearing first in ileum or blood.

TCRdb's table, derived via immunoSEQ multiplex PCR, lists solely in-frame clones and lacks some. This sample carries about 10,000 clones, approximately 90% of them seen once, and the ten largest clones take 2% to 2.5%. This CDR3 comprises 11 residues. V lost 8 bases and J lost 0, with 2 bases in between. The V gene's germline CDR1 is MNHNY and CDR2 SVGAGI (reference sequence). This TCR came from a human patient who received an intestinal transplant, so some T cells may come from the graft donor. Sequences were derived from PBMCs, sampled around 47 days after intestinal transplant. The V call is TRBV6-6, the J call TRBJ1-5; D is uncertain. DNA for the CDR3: TGTGCCAGCGGTAGCAATCAGCCCCAGCATTTT. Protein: CASGSNQPQHF.